The 8 T cell receptor beta chains presented below share a single source sample, sequenced in a study of graft-versus-host responses after intestinal transplantation. Repertoires were generated with immunoSEQ multiplex PCR, while TCRdb's copy carries only in-frame clones and drops some. The sample gives about 15,000 clones, approximately 30% of which show up once; around 5.7% is in the top ten. Sequencing was performed on alloreactive CD4+ T cells from a mixed lymphocyte reaction culture, taken before intestinal transplant. The subset: CFSE-low proliferating T cells sorted from approximately 6-day pre-transplant mixed lymphocyte reaction (GvH or HvG direction). These TCRs come from a human patient who received an intestinal transplant.

V is TRBV4-1 and J is TRBJ2-2; D gene uncertain. Between the trimmed V and J ends, which lost 2 bases and 1 base, there was a span of 8 bases. The germline CDR1 and CDR2 sequences are MGHRA and YSYEKL. This CDR3 has 15 amino acids. CDR3 in amino acids: CASSQLSRNTGELFF. CDR3 DNA sequence: TGCGCCAGCAGCCAACTTTCGAGGAACACCGGGGAGCTGTTTTTT.

This clone was detected once. The J gene is TRBJ1-2, the V gene TRBV4-2; 11 bases align to TRBD1. The CDR3 spans 15 residues. The junction had 4 bases not matched to a gene; V was cut back by 5 bases and J by 2 bases. CDR1 LGHNA and CDR2 YNFKEQ come from the germline V gene. The DNA of the CDR3 is TGTGCCAGCAGCTCCTGGACAGGGGGCAACTATGGCTACACCTTC. Protein sequence: CASSSWTGGNYGYTF.

The J gene is TRBJ2-3, the V gene TRBV7-2; D is possibly TRBD1 (5 bases). V shed 11 bases and J shed 4 bases, with 7 bases lying between them. This CDR3 is 10 amino acids long. Germline V lookup: CDR1 SGHTA, CDR2 FQGNSA. CDR3 DNA sequence: TGTGCCCTAGGGGCAGATACGCAGTATTTT. As protein: CALGADTQYF.

This clone was detected only a few times. In nucleotides, the CDR3 is TGTGCCTGGAGTGCAGAGGGCTATGGCTACACCTTC. Amino acid sequence: CAWSAEGYGYTF. J is TRBJ1-2 and V is TRBV30; D remains unclear. The V gene's germline CDR1 is GTSNPN and CDR2 SVGIG (reference sequence). The CDR3 runs 12 residues. Trimming stripped 1 base from V and 4 bases from J, with 7 bases between. The variable domain in full, completed from reference TRBV30 and TRBJ1-2, reads SQTIHQWPATLVQPVGSPLSLECTVEGTSNPNLYWYRQAAGRGLQLLFYSVGIGQISSEVPQNLSASRPQDRQFILSSKKLLLSDSGFYLCAWSAEGYGYTFGSGTRLTVV.

V gene TRBV6-1 combines with J gene TRBJ2-2; 8 nucleotides align to TRBD1. There are 12 residues in the CDR3. In germline, CDR1 is MNHNS, CDR2 SASEGT. V shed 8 bases, J shed 7 bases, and the junction held 3 bases outside the gene matches. The CDR3 protein is CASWTGIGELFF. The DNA for the CDR3 is TGTGCCAGCTGGACAGGGATCGGGGAGCTGTTTTTT.

V and J are TRBV6-5 and TRBJ1-5; D call uncertain. Germline-derived CDR1 and CDR2 are MNHEY and SVGAGI. Deletions cut 5 bases from V and 9 bases from J, with 11 bases between. This CDR3 region has 12 residues. CDR3 DNA: TGTGCCAGCAGTGACTTACAGACGCCCCAGCATTTT. Translating it yields CASSDLQTPQHF.

By share, this clone counts as medium-sized (0.01 to 0.1%). The chain joins TRBV19 to TRBJ2-1; tentative D call: TRBD2 (5 bases). CDR3 size: 13 residues. The V end was cut by 5 bases, the J end by 2 bases, with 7 bases between. Per germline, CDR1 LNHDA and CDR2 SQIVND (reference sequence). In nucleotides, the CDR3 is TGTGCCAGTAGTTCCGGGACCTACAATGAGCAGTTCTTC. It is translated as CASSSGTYNEQFF. Combining the CDR3 with reference TRBV19 and TRBJ2-1 gives the whole variable domain DGGITQSPKYLFRKEGQNVTLSCEQNLNHDAMYWYRQDPGQGLRLIYYSQIVNDFQKGDIAEGYSVSREKKESFPLTVTSAQKNPTAFYLCASSSGTYNEQFFGPGTRLTVL.

This clone was detected a few times. The CDR3, as DNA: TGCAGCGTAATAGCGGGCGGGGAGACCCAGTACTTC. Translation gives CSVIAGGETQYF. The rearrangement links TRBV29-1 to TRBJ2-5; 7 nucleotides line up with TRBD2. This CDR3 has 12 residues. Germline V gives CDR1 SQVTM, CDR2 ANQGSEA. The V gene end was trimmed by 6 bases and the J gene end by 5 bases; junction bases not matched to a gene: 6.